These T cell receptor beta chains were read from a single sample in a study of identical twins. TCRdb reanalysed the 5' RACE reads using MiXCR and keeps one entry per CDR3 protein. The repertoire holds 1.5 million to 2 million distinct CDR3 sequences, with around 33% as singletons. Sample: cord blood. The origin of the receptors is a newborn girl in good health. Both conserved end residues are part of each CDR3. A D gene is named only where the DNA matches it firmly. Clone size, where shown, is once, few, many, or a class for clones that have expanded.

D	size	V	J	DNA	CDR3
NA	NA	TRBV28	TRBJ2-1	TGTGCCAGCAGTTTCTGGCCTTACAATGAGCAGTTCTTC	CASSFWPYNEQFF
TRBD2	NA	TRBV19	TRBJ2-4	TGTGCCAGTAGTGACCTAGCGGGGGGGCTAGCCAAAAACATTCAGTACTTC	CASSDLAGGLAKNIQYF
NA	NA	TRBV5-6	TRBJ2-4	TGTGCCAGCAGCTTCAGCGGGGGGACAGGAGACATTCAGTACTTC	CASSFSGGTGDIQYF
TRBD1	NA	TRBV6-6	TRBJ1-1	TGTGCCAGCAGCCACACAGGGGCAGTCACTGAAGCTTTCTTT	CASSHTGAVTEAFF
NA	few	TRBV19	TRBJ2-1	TGTGCCAGTAGGCGAACAGGAAGCTCCTACAATGAGCAGTTCTTC	CASRRTGSSYNEQFF
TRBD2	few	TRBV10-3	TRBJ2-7	TGTGCCATCGGGACTAACTCCTACGAGCAGTACTTC	CAIGTNSYEQYF
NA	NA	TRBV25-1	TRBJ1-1	TGTGCCAGCAGTGAATTGGGACACATGAACACTGAAGCTTTCTTT	CASSELGHMNTEAFF
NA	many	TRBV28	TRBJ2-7	TGTGCCAGCAGTTTATTACGGGGATACGAGCAGTACTTC	CASSLLRGYEQYF
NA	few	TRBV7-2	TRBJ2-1	TGTGCCAGCAGCCGGACTACCGGGGGCCTAAACAATGAGCAGTTCTTC	CASSRTTGGLNNEQFF
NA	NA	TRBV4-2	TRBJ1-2	TGTGCCAGCAGCCAGGTTGCCAACAGGGCCGGGGGCTACACCTTC	CASSQVANRAGGYTF
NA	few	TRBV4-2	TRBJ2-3	TGTGCCAGCAGCCAAGATAGGACGGGAGTTAGCACAGATACGCAGTATTTT	CASSQDRTGVSTDTQYF
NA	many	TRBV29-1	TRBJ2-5	TGCAGCGTTGAAGGGATCGGAACGCCGCAAGAGACCCAGTACTTC	CSVEGIGTPQETQYF
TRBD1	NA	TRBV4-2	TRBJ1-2	TGTGCCAGCAGCCAGTCGACAGGGGAGGGCTATGGCTACACCTTC	CASSQSTGEGYGYTF
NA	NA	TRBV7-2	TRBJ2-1	TGTGCCAGCAGCTTAGTCTTTCCTAGCCAAGAGACCCAGTTCTTC	CASSLVFPSQETQFF
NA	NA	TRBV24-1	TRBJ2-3	TGTGCCACCAGATCGGGAAATACGCAGTATTTT	CATRSGNTQYF
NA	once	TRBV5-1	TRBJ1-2	TGCGCCAGCAGCTTGGGGGGCGCCAACCATGGCTACACCTTC	CASSLGGANHGYTF
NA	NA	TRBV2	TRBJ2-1	TGTGCCAGCTCTAGCGACCACAATGAGCAGTTCTTC	CASSSDHNEQFF
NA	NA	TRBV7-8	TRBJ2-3	TGTGCCAGCAGCTTAGCGCCTGCAGGGGTCCCAGATACGCAGTATTTT	CASSLAPAGVPDTQYF
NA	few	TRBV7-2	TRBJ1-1	TGTGCCAGCACCCCTCTGTACCTCAACACTGAAGCTTTCTTT	CASTPLYLNTEAFF
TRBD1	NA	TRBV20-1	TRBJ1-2	TGCAGTGCTAGGGAGTACAGGACAGGGCGCTATGGCTACACCTTC	CSAREYRTGRYGYTF
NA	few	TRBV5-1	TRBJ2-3	TGCGCCAGCAGCTTGTCGGGCAGAGAGAGGGATACGCAGTATTTT	CASSLSGRERDTQYF
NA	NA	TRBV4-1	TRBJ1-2	TGCGCCAGCAGCCAAGATTTCCCCGGGGGCCCCGCGGGTGGCTACACCTTC	CASSQDFPGGPAGGYTF
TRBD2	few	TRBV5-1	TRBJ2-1	TGCGCCAGCAGCGGTCGGACTAGCGGGAGGACCTACAATGAGCAGTTCTTC	CASSGRTSGRTYNEQFF
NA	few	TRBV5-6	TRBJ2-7	TGTGCCAGCTACGTGGGGGCTTATCTCTCCTACAATGAGCAGTACTTC	CASYVGAYLSYNEQYF
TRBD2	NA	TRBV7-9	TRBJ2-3	TGTGCCAGCAGCCCCTGGACTAGCGGGAGCGGTTTAGGCACAGATACGCAGTATTTT	CASSPWTSGSGLGTDTQYF
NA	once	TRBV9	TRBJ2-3	TGTGCCAGCAGCGTAGGGAGGGTGACAGATACGCGGTATTTT	CASSVGRVTDTRYF
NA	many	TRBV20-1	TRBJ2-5	TGCAGTGCTAGAGATTCCCCGGACGAAGAGACCCAGTACTTC	CSARDSPDEETQYF
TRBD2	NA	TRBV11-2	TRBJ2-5	TGTGCCAGCAGCTTAAGGCTAGCGGGGGCCTCGTACCAAGAGACCCAGTACTTC	CASSLRLAGASYQETQYF
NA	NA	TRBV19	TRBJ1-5	TGTGCCAGTAGTATAAAAACAGGGTCGAATCAGCCCCAGCATTTT	CASSIKTGSNQPQHF
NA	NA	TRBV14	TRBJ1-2	TGTGCCAGCAGCCAAGATGTGGGTGGCTACACCTTC	CASSQDVGGYTF
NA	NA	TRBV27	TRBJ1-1	TGTGCCAGCAGTCTACAGTCCTGGGCTGAAGCTTTCTTT	CASSLQSWAEAFF
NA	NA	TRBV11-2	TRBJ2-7	TGTGCCAGCAGCTTAGAGGAGGATCTCTCCTACGAGCAGTACTTC	CASSLEEDLSYEQYF
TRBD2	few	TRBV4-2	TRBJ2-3	TGTGCCAGCAGCCAACTAGCGGCTCAGAGCACAGATACGCAGTATTTT	CASSQLAAQSTDTQYF
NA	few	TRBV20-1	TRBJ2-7	TGCAGTGCTCGCCCCCAGGATCGCGAGCAGTACTTC	CSARPQDREQYF
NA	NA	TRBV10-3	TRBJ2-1	TGTGCCATCAGTGAGTTAGGCGGAAGCTCCTACAATGAGCAGTTCTTC	CAISELGGSSYNEQFF
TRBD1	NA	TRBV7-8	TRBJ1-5	TGTGCCAGCAGCCGATTTTTGTTAGGGGGCCTAAAAAGCAATCAGCCCCAGCATTTT	CASSRFLLGGLKSNQPQHF
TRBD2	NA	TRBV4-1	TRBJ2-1	TGCTCCAGCAGCCAAGGACTAGCGGGCTCCTACAATGAGCAGTTCTTC	CSSSQGLAGSYNEQFF
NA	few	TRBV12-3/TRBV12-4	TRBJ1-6	TGTGCCAGCAGAACCGGGACGGGTGGTTCACCCCTCCACTTT	CASRTGTGGSPLHF
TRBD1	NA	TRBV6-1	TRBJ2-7	TGTGCCAGCGCAATTGAGACAGGGAGCTCCTACGAGCAGTACTTC	CASAIETGSSYEQYF
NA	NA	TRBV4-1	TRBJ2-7	TGCGCCAGCAGTCTCCGGGACATTTACACCTACGAGCAGTACTTC	CASSLRDIYTYEQYF
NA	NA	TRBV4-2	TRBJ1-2	TGTGCCAGCAGCCAAGATCCGGGACGGATTAATGGCTACACCTTC	CASSQDPGRINGYTF
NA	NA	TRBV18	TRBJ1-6	TGTGCCAGCTCACCGACGGCGTGGCATTCACCCCCCCACTTT	CASSPTAWHSPPHF
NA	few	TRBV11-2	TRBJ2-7	TGTGCCAGCAGCTTAGCCCGGGGGGACACCTACGAGCAGTACTTC	CASSLARGDTYEQYF
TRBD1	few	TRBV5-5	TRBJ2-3	TGTGCCAGCAGCTTGGTTCCCAGGGGGCCAGATACGCAGTATTTT	CASSLVPRGPDTQYF
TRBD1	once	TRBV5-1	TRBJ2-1	TGCGCCAGCAGCGGACAGGTCCAGAATGGGCAGTTCTTC	CASSGQVQNGQFF
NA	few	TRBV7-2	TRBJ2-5	TGTGCCAGCAGCCCGCAGACGTCTACCGAAGAGACCCAGTACTTC	CASSPQTSTEETQYF
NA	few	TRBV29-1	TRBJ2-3	TGCAGCGTTGAGCCAACAGATACGCAGTATTTT	CSVEPTDTQYF
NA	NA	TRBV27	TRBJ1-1	TGTGCCAGCAGTTTACGAGGGGTACTGAACACTGAAGCTTTCTTT	CASSLRGVLNTEAFF
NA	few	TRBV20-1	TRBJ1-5	TGCAGTGCTAGACTTTCAGGGTCCCTGAACAATCAGCCCCAGCATTTT	CSARLSGSLNNQPQHF
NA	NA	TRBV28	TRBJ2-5	TGTGCCAGCAGCCCCGGACTGGGCGGAAAGACCCAGTACTTC	CASSPGLGGKTQYF
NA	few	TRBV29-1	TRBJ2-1	TGCAGCGTTGAAGATCCTCTGAGGAGGGACAATGAGCAGTTCTTC	CSVEDPLRRDNEQFF
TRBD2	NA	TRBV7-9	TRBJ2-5	TGTGCCAGCAGCTTAACCGCTAGCGGGTACCAAGAGACCCAGTACTTC	CASSLTASGYQETQYF
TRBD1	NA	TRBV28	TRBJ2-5	TGTGCCAGCAGGGAACCTCTAGACAGGGCAGGAGAGACCCAGTACTTC	CASREPLDRAGETQYF
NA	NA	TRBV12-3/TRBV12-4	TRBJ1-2	TGTGCCAGCAGTTTAGCGGCGGAACGCGGGGGAGGCGGCTACACCTTC	CASSLAAERGGGGYTF
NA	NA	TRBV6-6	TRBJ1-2	TGTGCCAGCAGTTACGATTTAGCCTATGGCTACACCTTC	CASSYDLAYGYTF
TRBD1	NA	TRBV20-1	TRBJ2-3	TGCAGTGCTACGACAGGGGGCGTCGGCACAGATACGCAGTATTTT	CSATTGGVGTDTQYF
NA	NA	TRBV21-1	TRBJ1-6	TGTGCCAGCAGCAAAGGTCGTCAGGGGACAGGGTTCTCCTATAATTCACCCCTCCACTTT	CASSKGRQGTGFSYNSPLHF
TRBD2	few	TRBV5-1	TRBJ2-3	TGCGCCAGCAGCCCTAGCGGGAGAGGGAATACGCAGTATTTT	CASSPSGRGNTQYF
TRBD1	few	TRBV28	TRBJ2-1	TGTGCCAGCAGCCGCCGGGACAGGTCCTACAATGAGCAGTTCTTC	CASSRRDRSYNEQFF